Given below is one TCR beta chain in context. The data belong to a study of blood T cell repertoires in COVID-19. For the study at large: Acute-phase and convalescent COVID-19 samples originated in the United States, Italy and Spain.

The CDR3 spans 12 residues. V was trimmed by 3 bases and J by 3 bases, leaving 6 bases between them. Germline-derived CDR1 and CDR2 are MNHNS and SASEGT. The data were produced by immunoSEQ multiplex PCR, yet TCRdb's version contains in-frame clones alone and is incomplete. The data show a few hundred thousand clones, 90% seen once. Input material: PBMCs or T cells enriched from blood (not recorded which). The chain uses TRBV6-1 and TRBJ2-7; weak D call: TRBD2 (5 bases). This clonotype originated in a man aged 25-40 years who had been exposed to COVID-19. DNA for the CDR3: TGTGCCAGCAGTGACCGGGGCTACGAGCAGTACTTC. Protein: CASSDRGYEQYF.